This is a list of T cell receptor beta chains from one sample in a study of graft-versus-host responses after intestinal transplantation. Produced via immunoSEQ multiplex PCR; TCRdb's table is partial and in-frame only. The sample comprises some 100,000 clones, about 90% of which are singletons, and about 0.93% rests with the top ten. Which antigens these TCRs recognize remains unknown. This sample comprised unstimulated CD4+ T cells sorted from spleen or lymph node cells, obtained before transplant. All receptors come from a human donor who was the organ donor for an intestinal transplant. Both conserved end residues are trimmed from each CDR3.

J gene: TRBJ1-2
V gene: TRBV5-1
CDR3 protein: ASSLEGIRGRGYT

J gene: TRBJ2-5
V gene: TRBV9
CDR3 protein: ASSVVGGDLQETQY

J gene: TRBJ2-7
V gene: TRBV21-1
CDR3 protein: ASSKKTGVGRGPYEQY

J gene: TRBJ1-1
V gene: TRBV28
CDR3 protein: ASILSETGNTEAF

J gene: TRBJ1-3
V gene: TRBV11-2
CDR3 protein: ASSLGIFGRVDSGNTIY

J gene: TRBJ1-5
V gene: TRBV19
CDR3 protein: ASLDNQGLQPQH

J gene: TRBJ1-5
V gene: TRBV28
CDR3 protein: ASSLSPRNSNQPQH

J gene: TRBJ1-6
V gene: TRBV19
CDR3 protein: ASTTGTGFYSPLH

J gene: TRBJ2-1
V gene: TRBV15
CDR3 protein: ATSIERGHNEQF

J gene: TRBJ2-7
V gene: TRBV5-1
CDR3 protein: ASSLVAGGPHEQY

J gene: TRBJ1-5
V gene: TRBV6-5
CDR3 protein: ASSRDLNQPQH

J gene: TRBJ2-3
V gene: TRBV2
CDR3 protein: ASSRTGRWPDTQY

J gene: TRBJ2-7
V gene: TRBV6-5
CDR3 protein: ASSEAAYEQY

J gene: TRBJ2-7
V gene: TRBV5-1
CDR3 protein: ASSLDPGSSYEQY

J gene: TRBJ2-1
V gene: TRBV6-1
CDR3 protein: ASSGGLAGGFYNEQF

J gene: TRBJ2-3
V gene: TRBV18
CDR3 protein: ASSDTTGPSGTDTQY

J gene: TRBJ2-7
V gene: TRBV23-1
CDR3 protein: ASSQSLRGHYEQY

J gene: TRBJ1-2
V gene: TRBV28
CDR3 protein: ASSASHYGYT

J gene: TRBJ1-1
V gene: TRBV9
CDR3 protein: ASSVEMTSEAF

J gene: TRBJ2-3
V gene: TRBV30
CDR3 protein: AWRRQGSSTDTQY

J gene: TRBJ2-1
V gene: TRBV7-3
CDR3 protein: ASSQLGLPTDEQF

J gene: TRBJ1-1
V gene: TRBV28
CDR3 protein: ASQEQGLKTEAF

J gene: TRBJ2-7
V gene: TRBV6-1
CDR3 protein: ASRDRQGGEQY

J gene: TRBJ1-1
V gene: TRBV28
CDR3 protein: ASTEVPNTEAF

J gene: TRBJ2-5
V gene: TRBV6-5
CDR3 protein: ASSKTAYQETQY

J gene: TRBJ2-7
V gene: TRBV6-1
CDR3 protein: ASRTSGGPSYEQY